This entry describes one TCR beta chain. The specificity of this receptor is unknown. No base quality information exists; no much larger clone differs at one position. The data originate from a study of beta chain features in type 1 diabetes (dated by TCRdb to about 2018). Study-level background: No differences in mean age, gender distribution, total cell number or subset yield were found between patients and healthy donors. A total of 85 million to 140 million sorted cells were examined across all samples, and a strong correlation was observed between cell number per subset and RNA yield. In the study, TCRB repertoires of sorted circulating CD4+ T cell subsets from recently diagnosed type 1 diabetes patients were compared with those of matched healthy donors. Naive and central memory subsets were obtained from all 30 or so donors, but regulatory and stem cell-like memory subsets were isolated from only 8 patients and roughly eight healthy donors.

CDR1 and CDR2 are drawn from the germline V gene (reference sequence): LNHNV, YYDKDF. Germline trimming amounts to 0 bases on V and 5 bases on J, with 10 as the count of junction bases outside the gene matches. Including the terminal cysteine and phenylalanine, the CDR3 comprises 17 residues. The sequence is cut down to CDR3 DNA, 51 bases in frame from base 1. The entire amount of isolated RNA was reverse transcribed using the High Capacity cDNA Reverse Transcription Kit, so the sequenced TCRB transcripts were expressed ones. Deep immunoSEQ sequencing was applied to naive, central memory and regulatory T cell samples, giving an average of roughly 3.5 million total reads per sample. Sorted cells were lysed in RLT buffer, and RNA was extracted using DNase-treated RNeasy Micro or Mini kits according to cell number. To prevent cross-contamination, each cell subset was processed individually, whereas patient and healthy donor samples were processed jointly. The immunoSEQ multiplex PCR was used to amplify TCRB sequences from cDNA, yielding 87-bp fragments that span the CDR3 region. The amplicons were sequenced using the Illumina HiSeq platform. The authors' analysis ran thus. PCR bias was computationally corrected using synthetic template baselines, reads within Hamming distance 2 were collapsed, and singletons that could not be merged were discarded. Reads were aligned to IMGT to assign V, D and J genes, CDR3 length, and insertions or deletions at six rearrangement sites. Within each subset, clonotype counts were normalized to the number of sorted cells before true diversity and Gini coefficients were calculated with the tcR R package. The overlap coefficient, calculated on TCRB nucleotide sequences, was used to quantify repertoire sharing. Out-of-frame TCRB sequences from naive cells were analyzed as a proxy for the pre-selection repertoire. Entries here come from immuneACCESS through TCRdb and include only in-frame sequences with V and J called. Some clones fail to appear in such tables; in the studies checked, an unresolved V gene covers under half of the shortfall, and the cause of the remainder is unknown. V and J calls and clone size are as listed in that table; D and trimming were resolved from the DNA. Recorded for this sample are 200,000 to 300,000 clones; around 21% of them occurred a single time. The leading ten clones occupy about 0.028% of the sample.

What the research found in general, with its limitations: Sequencing cDNA rather than genomic DNA could over-represent highly expressing activated cells, although activation and CD3 levels did not differ between groups. Patients with type 1 diabetes made fewer insertions and deleted more nucleotides at VDJ recombination sites, implying thymic rearrangement abnormalities. Shorter templates might have been favored by PCR, but patient and control samples were amplified and corrected together, so both groups would have been affected equally by any skew. The naive, central memory and regulatory TCRB repertoires appeared to resemble one another more closely among patients than among healthy donors. Only small numbers of individuals were included in the HLA sub-analyses, which left unresolved whether HLA type had any influence on TCRB rearrangement. A moderate but significant shortening of TCRB CDR3 length was observed in type 1 diabetes patients in all four CD4+ subsets.

Each donor gave one peripheral blood draw, averaging around 120 mL, which was collected into heparinised tubes. A BD FACSAria II was used to sort naive, central memory, regulatory and stem cell-like memory CD4+ T cells with a panel that included CD45RO, CCR7, CD25, CD127, CD95 and CD27. A purity above 95% was achieved for all sorted populations. PBMCs were separated immediately by Lymphoprep density gradient centrifugation and were stained directly, without being cultured. So that batch effects would be minimized, each experiment stained and sorted samples in pairs, pairing one healthy donor with one patient.

The sequenced material came from naive CD4+ T cells from blood. The cell subset or site label corresponds to: true naive CD4+ T cells. This receptor was taken from a woman in her thirties or forties with type 1 diabetes. Recombination connected TRBV15 to TRBJ1-5; 7 central nucleotides agree with TRBD1. The CDR3 here reads CATSRDLGDSRDQPQHF. The base sequence is TGTGCCACCAGCAGAGATCTTGGGGACAGTAGGGATCAGCCCCAGCATTTT.